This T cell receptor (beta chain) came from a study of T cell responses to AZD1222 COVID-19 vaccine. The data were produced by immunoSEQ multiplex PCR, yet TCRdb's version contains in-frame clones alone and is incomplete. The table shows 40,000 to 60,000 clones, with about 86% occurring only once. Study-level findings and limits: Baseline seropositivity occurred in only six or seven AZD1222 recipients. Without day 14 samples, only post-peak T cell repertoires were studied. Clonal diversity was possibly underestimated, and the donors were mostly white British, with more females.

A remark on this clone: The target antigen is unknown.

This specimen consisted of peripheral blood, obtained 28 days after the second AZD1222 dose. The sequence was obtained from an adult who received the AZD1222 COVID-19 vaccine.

CDR3 sequence (DNA): TGTGCCAGCAGCCCGAGACATGGTACGCAGTATTTT. This sequence encodes CASSPRHGTQYF. The chain links TRBV11-2 to TRBJ2-3; D not certain. Germline V gives CDR1 SGHAT, CDR2 FQNNGV. The CDR3 runs 12 residues. V dropped 5 bases and J dropped 8 bases, with 11 bases sitting between them.